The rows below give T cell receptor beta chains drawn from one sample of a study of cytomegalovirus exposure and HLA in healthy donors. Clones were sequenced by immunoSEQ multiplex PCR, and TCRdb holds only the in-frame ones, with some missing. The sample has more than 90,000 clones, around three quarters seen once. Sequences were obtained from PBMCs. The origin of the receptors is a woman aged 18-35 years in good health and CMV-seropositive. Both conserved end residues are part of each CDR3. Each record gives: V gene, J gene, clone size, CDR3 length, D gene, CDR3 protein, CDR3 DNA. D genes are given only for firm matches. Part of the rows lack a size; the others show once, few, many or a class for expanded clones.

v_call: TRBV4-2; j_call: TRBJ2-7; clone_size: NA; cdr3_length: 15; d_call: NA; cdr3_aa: CASSQGETGSYEQYF; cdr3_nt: TGTGCCAGCAGCCAAGGGGAGACAGGCTCCTACGAGCAGTACTTC
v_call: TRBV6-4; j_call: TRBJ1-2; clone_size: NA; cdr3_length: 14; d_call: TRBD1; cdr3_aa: CASSRDRGQVGYTF; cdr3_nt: TGTGCCAGCAGTCGGGACAGGGGGCAAGTAGGCTACACCTTC
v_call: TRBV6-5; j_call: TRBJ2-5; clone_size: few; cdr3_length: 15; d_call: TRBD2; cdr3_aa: CASSYTGGYQETQYF; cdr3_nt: TGTGCCAGCAGTTACACGGGAGGGTACCAAGAGACCCAGTACTTC
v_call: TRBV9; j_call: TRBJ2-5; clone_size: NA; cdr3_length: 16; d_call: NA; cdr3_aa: CASSPGLALWQETQYF; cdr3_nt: TGTGCCAGCAGCCCGGGACTGGCCCTCTGGCAAGAGACCCAGTACTTC
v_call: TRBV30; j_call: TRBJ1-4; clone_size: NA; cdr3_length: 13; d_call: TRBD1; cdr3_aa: CAVERGPNEKLFF; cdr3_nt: TGTGCCGTGGAGAGGGGGCCTAATGAAAAACTGTTTTTT
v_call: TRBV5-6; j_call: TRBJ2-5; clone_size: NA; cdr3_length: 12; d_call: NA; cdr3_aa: CASSLTQEAQYF; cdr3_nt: TGTGCCAGCAGCTTGACCCAAGAGGCCCAGTACTTC
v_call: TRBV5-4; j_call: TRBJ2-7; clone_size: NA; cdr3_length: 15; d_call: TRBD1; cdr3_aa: CASSLRDRDLHEQYF; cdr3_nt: TGTGCCAGCAGCTTAAGGGACAGGGATTTGCACGAGCAGTACTTC
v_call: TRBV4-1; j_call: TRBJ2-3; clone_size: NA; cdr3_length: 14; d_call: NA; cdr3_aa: CASSQLQYTDTQYF; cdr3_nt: TGCGCCAGCAGCCAACTACAGTACACAGATACGCAGTATTTT
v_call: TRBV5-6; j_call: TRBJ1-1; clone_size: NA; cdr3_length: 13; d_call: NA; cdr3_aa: CASSFHVGTEAFF; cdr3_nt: TGTGCCAGCAGCTTCCATGTCGGGACTGAAGCTTTCTTT
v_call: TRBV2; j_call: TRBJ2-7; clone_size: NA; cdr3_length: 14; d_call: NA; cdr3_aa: CASRPGTSTREQYF; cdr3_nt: TGTGCCAGTCGACCCGGGACAAGTACCCGCGAGCAGTACTTC
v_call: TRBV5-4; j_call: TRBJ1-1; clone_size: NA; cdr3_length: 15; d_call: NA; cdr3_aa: CASSWGGGLNTEAFF; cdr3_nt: TGTGCCAGCAGCTGGGGAGGGGGGCTCAACACTGAAGCTTTCTTT
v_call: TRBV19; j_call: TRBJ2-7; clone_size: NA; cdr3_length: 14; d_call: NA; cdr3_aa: CASSIGGGSYEQYF; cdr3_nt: TGTGCCAGTAGTATAGGAGGCGGCTCCTACGAGCAGTACTTC
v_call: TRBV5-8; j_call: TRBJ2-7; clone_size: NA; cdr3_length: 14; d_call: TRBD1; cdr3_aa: CASSSRPGQGGQYF; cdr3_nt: TGTGCCAGCAGCTCGAGACCGGGACAGGGAGGGCAGTACTTC
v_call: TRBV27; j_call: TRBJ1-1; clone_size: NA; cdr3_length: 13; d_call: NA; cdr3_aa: CASSLQGVTEAFF; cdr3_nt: TGTGCCAGCAGTTTACAAGGGGTCACTGAAGCTTTCTTT
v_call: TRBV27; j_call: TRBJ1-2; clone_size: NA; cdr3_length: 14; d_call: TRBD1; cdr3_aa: CASSSTTGSYGYTF; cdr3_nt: TGTGCCAGCAGTTCGACGACAGGGTCCTATGGCTACACCTTC